This TCR beta chain came from a study of blood T cell repertoires in COVID-19. Generated by immunoSEQ multiplex PCR, the TCRdb table keeps only in-frame clones and is missing some. The repertoire holds 130,000 to 150,000 clones, with more than 70% as singletons. V was shortened by 1 base and J by 10 bases, with 14 bases between the two germline ends. Per the germline V gene, CDR1 is GTSNPN and CDR2 is SVGIG (reference sequence). The CDR3 runs to 14 residues. The chain uses TRBV30 and TRBJ1-6, with D perhaps TRBD1 (6 bases). Material: peripheral blood. This receptor was obtained from a human donor in a cohort sampled during active COVID-19. CDR3 coding DNA: TGTGCCTGGAGTGCGATTCTACAGGGATCACCCCTCCACTTT. Residues: CAWSAILQGSPLHF.